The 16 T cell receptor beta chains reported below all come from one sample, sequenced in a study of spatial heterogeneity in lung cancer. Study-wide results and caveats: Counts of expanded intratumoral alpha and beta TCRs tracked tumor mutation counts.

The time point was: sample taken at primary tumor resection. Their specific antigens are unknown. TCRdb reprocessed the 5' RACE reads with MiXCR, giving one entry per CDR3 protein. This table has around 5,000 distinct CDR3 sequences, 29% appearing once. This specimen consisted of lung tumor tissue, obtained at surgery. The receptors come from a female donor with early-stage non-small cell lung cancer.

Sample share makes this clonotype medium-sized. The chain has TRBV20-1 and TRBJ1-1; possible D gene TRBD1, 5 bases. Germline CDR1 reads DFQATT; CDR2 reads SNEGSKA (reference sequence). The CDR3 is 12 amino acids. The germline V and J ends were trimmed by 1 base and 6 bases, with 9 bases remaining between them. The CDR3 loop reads CSARVGDPEAFF. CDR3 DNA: TGCAGTGCTAGAGTGGGGGACCCTGAAGCTTTCTTT.

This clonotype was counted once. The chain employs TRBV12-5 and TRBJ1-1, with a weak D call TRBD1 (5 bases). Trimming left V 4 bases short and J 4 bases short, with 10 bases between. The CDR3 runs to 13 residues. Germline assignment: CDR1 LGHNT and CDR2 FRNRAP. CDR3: CASGSGLGTEAFF. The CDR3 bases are TGTGCTAGTGGTTCAGGGTTGGGCACTGAAGCTTTCTTT.

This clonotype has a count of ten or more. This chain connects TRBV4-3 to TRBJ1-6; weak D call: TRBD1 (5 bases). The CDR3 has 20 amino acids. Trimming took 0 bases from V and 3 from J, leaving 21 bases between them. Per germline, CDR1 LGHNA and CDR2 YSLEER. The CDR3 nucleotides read TGCGCCAGCAGCCAAGATCTCGGTGGCGGCAGGGTGGGCTATAATTCACCCCTCCACTTT. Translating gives CASSQDLGGGRVGYNSPLHF.

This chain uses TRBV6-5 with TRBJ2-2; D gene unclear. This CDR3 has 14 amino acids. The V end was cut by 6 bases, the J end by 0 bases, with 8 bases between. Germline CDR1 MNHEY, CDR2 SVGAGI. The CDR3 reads CASRLITNTGELFF. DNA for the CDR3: TGTGCCAGCAGACTTATTACGAACACCGGGGAGCTGTTTTTT.

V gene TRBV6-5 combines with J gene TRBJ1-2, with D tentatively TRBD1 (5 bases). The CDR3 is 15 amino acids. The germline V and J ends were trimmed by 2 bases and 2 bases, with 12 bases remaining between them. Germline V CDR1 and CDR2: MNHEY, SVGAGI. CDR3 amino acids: CASSYRQLNNYGYTF. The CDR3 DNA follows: TGTGCCAGCAGTTACCGACAGCTCAACAACTATGGCTACACCTTC.

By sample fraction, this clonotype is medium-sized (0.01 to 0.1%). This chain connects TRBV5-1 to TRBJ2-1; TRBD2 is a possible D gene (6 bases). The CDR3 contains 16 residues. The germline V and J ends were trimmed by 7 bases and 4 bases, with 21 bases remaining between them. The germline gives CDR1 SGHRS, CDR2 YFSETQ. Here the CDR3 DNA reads TGCGCCAGCCATGACGGAGGGGCCCAAATTTACAATGAGCAGTTCTTC. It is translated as CASHDGGAQIYNEQFF. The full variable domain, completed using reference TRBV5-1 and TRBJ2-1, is KAGVTQTPRYLIKTRGQQVTLSCSPISGHRSVSWYQQTPGQGLQFLFEYFSETQRNKGNFPGRFSGRQFSNSRSEMNVSTLELGDSALYLCASHDGGAQIYNEQFFGPGTRLTVL.

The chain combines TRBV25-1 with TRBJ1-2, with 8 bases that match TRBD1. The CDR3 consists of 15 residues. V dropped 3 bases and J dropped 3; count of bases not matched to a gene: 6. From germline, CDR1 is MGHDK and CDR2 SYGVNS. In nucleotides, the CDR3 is TGTGCCAGCAGTGATGACAGGGGCAACCACTATGGCTACACCTTC. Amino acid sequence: CASSDDRGNHYGYTF.

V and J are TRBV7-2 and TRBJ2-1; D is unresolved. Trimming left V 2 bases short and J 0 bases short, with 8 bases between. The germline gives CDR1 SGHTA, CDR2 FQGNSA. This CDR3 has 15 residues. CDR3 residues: CASSLIPSSYNEQFF. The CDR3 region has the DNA TGTGCCAGCAGCTTAATTCCCAGCTCCTACAATGAGCAGTTCTTC.

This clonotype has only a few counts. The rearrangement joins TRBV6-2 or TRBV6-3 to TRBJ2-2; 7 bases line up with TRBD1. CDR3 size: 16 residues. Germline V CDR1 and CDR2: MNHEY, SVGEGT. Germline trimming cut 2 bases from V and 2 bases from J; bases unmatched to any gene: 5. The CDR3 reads CASSYAGTANTGELFF. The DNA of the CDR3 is TGTGCCAGCAGTTACGCCGGGACAGCTAACACCGGGGAGCTGTTTTTT.

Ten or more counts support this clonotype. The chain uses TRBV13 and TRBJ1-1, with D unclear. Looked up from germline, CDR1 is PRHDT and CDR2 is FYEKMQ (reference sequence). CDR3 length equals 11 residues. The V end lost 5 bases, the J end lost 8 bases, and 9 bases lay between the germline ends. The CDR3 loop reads CASSADLEAFF. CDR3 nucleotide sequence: TGTGCCAGCAGCGCCGACCTAGAAGCTTTCTTT.

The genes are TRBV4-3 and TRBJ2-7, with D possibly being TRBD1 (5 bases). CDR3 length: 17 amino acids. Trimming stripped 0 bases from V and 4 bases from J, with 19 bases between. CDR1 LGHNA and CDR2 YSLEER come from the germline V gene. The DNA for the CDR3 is TGCGCCAGCAGCCAAGATCGGGCAGGACATTCATCTTACGAGCAGTACTTC. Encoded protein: CASSQDRAGHSSYEQYF.

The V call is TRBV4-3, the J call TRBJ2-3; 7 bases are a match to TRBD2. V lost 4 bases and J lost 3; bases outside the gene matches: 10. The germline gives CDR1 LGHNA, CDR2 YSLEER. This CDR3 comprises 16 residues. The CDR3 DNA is TGCGCCAGCAGCCCTATGGGGGAGGGCCCGACAGATACGCAGTATTTT. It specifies CASSPMGEGPTDTQYF.

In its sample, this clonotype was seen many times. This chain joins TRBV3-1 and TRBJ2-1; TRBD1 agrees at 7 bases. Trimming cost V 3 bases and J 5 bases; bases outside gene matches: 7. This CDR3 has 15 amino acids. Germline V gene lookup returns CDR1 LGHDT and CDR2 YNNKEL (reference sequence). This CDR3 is CASSQAGTANNEQFF. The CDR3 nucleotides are TGTGCCAGCAGCCAGGCCGGGACAGCCAACAATGAGCAGTTCTTC.

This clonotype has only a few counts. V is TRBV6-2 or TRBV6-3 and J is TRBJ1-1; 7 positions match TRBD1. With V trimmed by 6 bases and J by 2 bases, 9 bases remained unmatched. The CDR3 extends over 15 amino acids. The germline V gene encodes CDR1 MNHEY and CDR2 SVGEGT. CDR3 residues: CASSRRGKVNTEAFF. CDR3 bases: TGTGCCAGCAGCCGCAGGGGGAAGGTTAACACTGAAGCTTTCTTT.

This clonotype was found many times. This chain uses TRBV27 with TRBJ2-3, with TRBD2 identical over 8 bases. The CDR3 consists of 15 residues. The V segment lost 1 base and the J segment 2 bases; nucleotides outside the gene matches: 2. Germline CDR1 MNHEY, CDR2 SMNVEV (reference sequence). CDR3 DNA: TGTGCCAGCAGTTTATTAGCGGGAAACACAGATACGCAGTATTTT. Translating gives CASSLLAGNTDTQYF.

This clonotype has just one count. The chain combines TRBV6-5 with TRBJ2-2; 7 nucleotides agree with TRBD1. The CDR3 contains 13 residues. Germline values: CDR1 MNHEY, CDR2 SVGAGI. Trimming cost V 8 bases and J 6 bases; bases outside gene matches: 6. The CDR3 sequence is CASGRGSAGELFF. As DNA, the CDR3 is TGTGCCAGCGGCAGGGGGAGTGCCGGGGAGCTGTTTTTT.